The 28 T cell receptor beta chains given below trace back to one sample, sequenced in a study of vaccination and CD4 T cells after COVID-19. The treatment denotes: roughly nine-day PBMC culture with coronavirus spike peptide pools or control peptides (ViraFEST assay). The Oncomine TCR Beta short-read assay sequenced DNA from cultured CD4+ T cells. MiXCR, run by TCRdb on the PCR reads, gives a single entry per CDR3 protein. The sample yields some 20,000 distinct CDR3 sequences, roughly 50% seen once. These receptors have no known antigen. Sequenced material: cultured CD4+ T cells from blood. The receptor set was obtained from a human donor with COVID-19.

J is TRBJ1-5 and V is TRBV4-2; possible D gene TRBD1, 5 bases. CDR3 length: 15 residues. Trimming stripped 5 bases from V and 0 bases from J, with 11 bases between. CDR1 is LGHNA and CDR2 is YNFKEQ in the germline V gene. CDR3 sequence: CASSTGPNSNQPQHF. The CDR3 nucleotides are TGTGCCAGCAGCACGGGACCGAATAGCAATCAGCCCCAGCATTTT.

The chain links TRBV20-1 to TRBJ1-2; a weak D match, TRBD1 (6 bases). The CDR3 is 14 amino acids. The germline V gene encodes CDR1 DFQATT and CDR2 SNEGSKA (reference sequence). V was cut by 0 bases and J by 7 bases, with 15 bases left in between. For the CDR3, the DNA is TGCAGTGCTAGAGATCGCCGGACAGATAGTGGCTACACCTTC. It yields the protein CSARDRRTDSGYTF.

The chain combines TRBV4-1 with TRBJ1-1; D uncertain. Germline V gene sequence: CDR1 MGHRA, CDR2 YSYEKL. Between the trimmed V and J ends, which lost 4 bases and 1 base, there was a span of 1 base. This CDR3 is 11 amino acids long. The CDR3 is CASSRNTEAFF. DNA for the CDR3: TGCGCCAGCAGCCGGAACACTGAAGCTTTCTTT.

The chain carries TRBV6-1 and TRBJ2-2, with 11 bases fitting TRBD1. The V gene end was trimmed by 6 bases and the J gene end by 4 bases; junction bases not matched to a gene: 4. Germline assignment: CDR1 MNHNS and CDR2 SASEGT. This CDR3 comprises 15 residues. The DNA of the CDR3 is TGTGCCAGCAGGACCGGGACAGGGGGCACCGGGGAGCTGTTTTTT. Its protein product is CASRTGTGGTGELFF.

By frequency in the sample, this clonotype is medium-sized. The chain is built from TRBV7-6 and TRBJ2-7; 12 nucleotides line up with TRBD1. With V trimmed by 4 bases and J by 6 bases, 10 bases remained unmatched. CDR3 length: 16 residues. Germline V gives CDR1 SGHVS, CDR2 FNYEAQ. CDR3: CASSSNPGQGAREQYF. CDR3 nucleotides: TGTGCCAGCAGCTCAAATCCGGGACAGGGGGCGCGCGAGCAGTACTTC.

The rearrangement joins TRBV6-5 to TRBJ2-3; 10 bases align to TRBD1. In germline, CDR1 is MNHEY, CDR2 SVGAGI. Germline trimming cut 6 bases from V and 0 bases from J; bases unmatched to any gene: 6. The CDR3 has 16 amino acids. CDR3 nucleotide sequence: TGTGCCAGCAGCCGCGGGACAGGGGCTAGCACAGATACGCAGTATTTT. Translation gives CASSRGTGASTDTQYF.

The chain employs TRBV6-1 and TRBJ2-1; 9 bases align to TRBD2. V was clipped by 8 bases and J by 0 bases; unmatched bases: 5. This CDR3 spans 15 amino acids. From germline, CDR1 is MNHNS and CDR2 SASEGT. The DNA for the CDR3 is TGTGCCAGCCTAAGCGGGGGGAGCTCCTACAATGAGCAGTTCTTC. It translates to CASLSGGSSYNEQFF.

The chain couples TRBV5-4 to TRBJ2-7; possibly TRBD2 for D (5 bases). From germline, CDR1 is SGHNT and CDR2 YYREEE (reference sequence). Trimming shortened V by 1 base and J by 6 bases, and 17 bases separated the two germline ends. There are 15 residues in the CDR3. The CDR3 bases are TGTGCCAGCAGCTTGAAGGATCGACTGCGGGCCGAGCAGTACTTC. It is translated as CASSLKDRLRAEQYF.

This clonotype was seen only a few times. The chain joins TRBV19 to TRBJ1-2, with D perhaps matching TRBD1 (5 bases). Between the trimmed V and J ends, which lost 11 bases and 4 bases, there was a span of 26 bases. The germline V gene encodes CDR1 LNHDA and CDR2 SQIVND (reference sequence). This CDR3 contains 16 residues. This CDR3 reads CAPKSTDESFVYGYTF. Written as DNA, the CDR3 is TGTGCCCCTAAGTCGACAGATGAATCCTTCGTCTATGGCTACACCTTC.

This clonotype was detected a few times. The chain is built from TRBV14 and TRBJ1-1; D call uncertain. V was pared by 0 bases and J by 6 bases, with 11 bases between. The CDR3 has 14 residues. The germline V gene has CDR1 SGHDN and CDR2 FVKESK. The CDR3 loop is CASSQEPLAAEAFF. CDR3 nucleotides: TGTGCCAGCAGCCAAGAGCCATTGGCAGCTGAAGCTTTCTTT. The whole variable domain, remainder taken from reference TRBV14 and TRBJ1-1, is EAGVTQFPSHSVIEKGQTVTLRCDPISGHDNLYWYRRVMGKEIKFLLHFVKESKQDESGMPNNRFLAERTGGTYSTLKVQPAELEDSGVYFCASSQEPLAAEAFFGQGTRLTVV.

This clonotype was found a few times. This chain joins TRBV11-1 and TRBJ1-2; D ambiguous. CDR3 length: 14 amino acids. V lost 2 bases and J lost 6, with 13 bases in between. Germline lookup yields CDR1 SGHAT and CDR2 FQDESV (reference sequence). The CDR3 is CASSLSPGQNGYTF. Written as DNA, the CDR3 is TGTGCCAGCAGCTTAAGCCCTGGGCAGAATGGCTACACCTTC.

The V call is TRBV20-1, the J call TRBJ1-5; TRBD1 might be the D (6 bases). V was pared by 7 bases and J by 2 bases, with 18 bases between. The CDR3 covers 15 residues. Germline lookup yields CDR1 DFQATT and CDR2 SNEGSKA (reference sequence). CDR3 in amino acids: CSVIPQKGGNQPQHF. CDR3 nucleotide sequence: TGCAGTGTGATCCCACAGAAGGGGGGCAATCAGCCCCAGCATTTT.

The chain combines TRBV5-1 with TRBJ2-5; D call uncertain. V lost 0 bases, J lost 4 bases, and 7 bases lay in between. The CDR3 is made up of 13 amino acids. Germline loops: CDR1 SGHRS, CDR2 YFSETQ. CDR3 nucleotides: TGCGCCAGCAGCTTGGAGGCTCGAGAGACCCAGTACTTC. Its protein product is CASSLEARETQYF.

This clonotype was seen more than once but under ten times. The V call is TRBV5-1, the J call TRBJ1-5; 9 bases are shared with TRBD1. This CDR3 is built from 14 residues. V lost 4 bases, J lost 5 bases, and 4 bases stayed unmatched. Germline assignment: CDR1 SGHRS and CDR2 YFSETQ. The CDR3 DNA reads TGCGCCAGCAGCCGGACAGGGGCTGATCAGCCCCAGCATTTT. Translating it yields CASSRTGADQPQHF.

The chain carries TRBV7-3 and TRBJ1-1; 7 bases are shared with TRBD1. The trim removed 5 bases at V and 11 bases at J, leaving 14 bases unmatched. CDR1 and CDR2 from the germline V gene are SGHTA and FQGTGA. The CDR3 spans 14 residues. CDR3 residues: CASSNPGQFSTAFF. The CDR3 coding sequence is TGTGCCAGCAGCAACCCGGGACAGTTTTCGACCGCTTTCTTT.

The V gene is TRBV7-8, the J gene TRBJ1-2; D gene unclear. The CDR3 length is 13 residues. Germline V CDR1 and CDR2: SGHVS, FQNEAQ. Trimming stripped 1 base from V and 4 bases from J, with 7 bases between. The chain's CDR3 is CASSLGTGYGYTF. The DNA for the CDR3 is TGTGCCAGCAGCTTAGGGACGGGCTATGGCTACACCTTC.

This chain links TRBV28 with TRBJ1-6; D is unresolved. CDR1 MDHEN and CDR2 SYDVKM come from the germline V gene. V was clipped by 4 bases and J by 11 bases, with 18 bases between them. This CDR3 comprises 15 residues. This CDR3 is CASSSPGPVGTPLHF. CDR3 nucleotides: TGTGCCAGCAGTTCCCCGGGCCCAGTAGGGACACCCCTCCACTTT.

The chain has TRBV7-2 and TRBJ2-3, with 8 bases that match TRBD2. V shed 3 bases and J 4 bases; nucleotides not matched to a gene: 12. The CDR3 consists of 17 residues. The germline gives CDR1 SGHTA, CDR2 FQGNSA. The CDR3 DNA follows: TGTGCCAGCAGCTTCGGGGGGGGGCGATTTGTCGCAGATACGCAGTATTTT. Amino acid sequence: CASSFGGGRFVADTQYF.

The V call is TRBV20-1, the J call TRBJ2-2, with TRBD2 matching over 10 bases. J lost 5 bases, V lost 6 bases, and 18 bases had no gene match. Per the germline V gene, CDR1 is DFQATT and CDR2 is SNEGSKA (reference sequence). CDR3 length equals 18 residues. The CDR3 DNA follows: TGCAGTGCCCTTAGGAGGAATAGCGGGGGGTTAAGGACCGGGGAGCTGTTTTTT. Translating gives CSALRRNSGGLRTGELFF.

With regard to this clonotype: Lacking the conserved final phenylalanine or tryptophan, this CDR3 likely reflects a read error. The rearrangement uses TRBV7-8 and TRBJ2-5, with D possibly being TRBD1 or TRBD2 (6 bases each). This CDR3 is 13 amino acids long. V lost 3 bases to trimming and J lost 4 bases, with 9 bases between them. CDR1 is SGHVS and CDR2 is FQNEAQ in the germline V gene. CDR3 in DNA: TGTGCCAGCAGCTTTTCGGGGGCAGAGACCCAGTACCTC. Its translation is CASSFSGAETQYL.

V is TRBV14 and J is TRBJ1-1; no definite D call. The germline V gene has CDR1 SGHDN and CDR2 FVKESK. Trimming left V 0 bases short and J 5 bases short, with 16 bases between. CDR3 length equals 16 residues. CDR3 loop: CASSQDSGYRRTEAFF. Here the CDR3 DNA reads TGTGCCAGCAGCCAAGATTCGGGGTACCGGAGGACTGAAGCTTTCTTT.

V usage is TRBV20-1 and J usage is TRBJ2-5; 13 nucleotides line up with TRBD2. The CDR3 is 16 amino acids. Trimming at V came to 2 bases and at J to 2 bases, leaving 5 bases not matched to a gene. The germline V gene encodes CDR1 DFQATT and CDR2 SNEGSKA (reference sequence). The CDR3 coding sequence is TGCAGTGCTAGACGGGGACTAGCGGGGAATCAAGAGACCCAGTACTTC. Translating it yields CSARRGLAGNQETQYF.

The V gene is TRBV2, the J gene TRBJ1-3; D remains unclear. The CDR3 sequence is 15 residues long. Germline CDR1 and CDR2: SNHLY and FYNNEI. Trimming pared 2 bases from V and 0 bases from J, leaving 8 bases between. The CDR3 DNA reads as TGTGCCAGCAGTGAACGGCTGCTCTCTGGAAACACCATATATTTT. This translates into CASSERLLSGNTIYF.

The chain employs TRBV6-4 and TRBJ2-7; 8 bases agree with TRBD2. The CDR3 contains 16 residues. The germline V gene encodes CDR1 MRHNA and CDR2 SNTAGT. Trimming cost V 1 base and J 6 bases; bases outside gene matches: 11. The CDR3 reads CASSDLRGDGLSEQYF. The CDR3 DNA reads TGTGCCAGCAGTGACTTGCGGGGGGATGGGCTGAGCGAGCAGTACTTC.

The chain combines TRBV7-9 with TRBJ2-1; unclear D gene. Germline CDR1 and CDR2: SEHNR and FQNEAQ (reference sequence). V shed 5 bases and J shed 0 bases, with 14 bases lying between them. The CDR3 spans 16 residues. For the CDR3, the DNA is TGTGCCAGCAGCCGAACTCTAGTTCTCTCCTACAATGAGCAGTTCTTC. It yields the protein CASSRTLVLSYNEQFF.

This clonotype was found a few times. J is TRBJ2-2 and V is TRBV11-2; 7 nucleotides agree with TRBD2. V lost 5 bases and J lost 5; bases outside the gene matches: 8. This CDR3 contains 15 residues. Germline CDR1 reads SGHAT; CDR2 reads FQNNGV. The CDR3 is CASSARGLQTGELFF. As DNA, the CDR3 is TGTGCCAGCAGCGCGAGGGGACTACAGACCGGGGAGCTGTTTTTT. Together with reference TRBV11-2 and TRBJ2-2, the CDR3 gives the full variable domain: EAGVAQSPRYKIIEKRQSVAFWCNPISGHATLYWYQQILGQGPKLLIQFQNNGVVDDSQLPKDRFSAERLKGVDSTLKIQPAKLEDSAVYLCASSARGLQTGELFFGEGSRLTVL.

The chain recombines TRBV27 with TRBJ2-5, with a possible D match to TRBD2 (6 bases). Trimming pared 6 bases from V and 4 bases from J, leaving 15 bases between. Germline V lookup: CDR1 MNHEY, CDR2 SMNVEV (reference sequence). CDR3 length: 14 residues. In nucleotides, the CDR3 is TGTGCCAGCAGAGGTCGGGGACTCGGAGAGACCCAGTACTTC. Protein product: CASRGRGLGETQYF.

The chain couples TRBV11-3 to TRBJ2-5; D might be TRBD1 or TRBD2, each matching 5 bases. The CDR3 length is 14 residues. Germline V gene lookup returns CDR1 SGHNT and CDR2 YENEEA. V lost 1 base and J 2 bases, leaving 8 bases between the germline ends. CDR3 in DNA: TGTGCCAGCAGCTTAGGGGACCCACAAGAGACCCAGTACTTC. As protein: CASSLGDPQETQYF.